This is a list of T cell receptor beta chains from one sample in a study of human T cells and chemical hapten exposure. From the RACE reads, TCRdb called clonotypes with MiXCR, one entry per CDR3 protein. The table records tens of thousands of distinct CDR3 sequences, approximately 9% of them present only once. The sequencing sample was made of whole blood. All receptors come from a female donor in good health. Some clones in this sample may be carry-over from other donors' samples. Both conserved end residues are part of each CDR3. The order of the fields is clone size, D gene, J gene, V gene, CDR3 DNA, CDR3 protein. A D gene is named only where the DNA matches it firmly. Clone size appears in some rows only: once, few, many, or a class for an expanded clone.

-	-	TRBJ1-6	TRBV28	TGTGCCAGCAGTTCTGACCAGGGGCGGAATTCACCCCTCCACTTT	CASSSDQGRNSPLHF
few	-	TRBJ1-6	TRBV15	TGTGCCACCAGCAGAGAGGGCCCCCGGAATTCACCCCTCCACTTT	CATSREGPRNSPLHF
-	-	TRBJ2-2	TRBV7-2	TGTGCCAGCAGCTTAGAGGGTTATACGAACACCGGGGAGCTGTTTTTT	CASSLEGYTNTGELFF
few	-	TRBJ2-3	TRBV28	TGTGCCAGCAGTTCCCAGGGGGGTAGCGGGAAGTTGGAAGATACGCAGTATTTT	CASSSQGGSGKLEDTQYF
many	TRBD1	TRBJ2-3	TRBV5-1	TGCGCCAGCAGAATGGACAGGGCCCGCACAGATACGCAGTATTTT	CASRMDRARTDTQYF
many	-	TRBJ1-1	TRBV12-3/TRBV12-4	TGTGCCAGCTCGGAGAGGACGGAAGCTTTCTTT	CASSERTEAFF
-	-	TRBJ1-1	TRBV5-1	TGCGCCAGCAGCTTGGAGCGGGGGTCGATTGAAGCTTTCTTT	CASSLERGSIEAFF
many	-	TRBJ2-1	TRBV20-1	TGCAGTGCTAACCACAATGAGCAGTTCTTC	CSANHNEQFF
few	TRBD1	TRBJ1-4	TRBV27	TGTGCCAGCATTTTCCATCCGGGACAGGGAGCAACTAATGAAAAACTGTTTTTT	CASIFHPGQGATNEKLFF
many	TRBD2	TRBJ2-1	TRBV3-1	TGTGCCAGCAGCCAATTCACTAGCGGGACACACAATGAGCAGTTCTTC	CASSQFTSGTHNEQFF
-	-	TRBJ2-1	TRBV18	TGTGCCAGCTCACCACAGAGAGGGGACAATGAGCAGTTCTTC	CASSPQRGDNEQFF
few	-	TRBJ2-3	TRBV4-3	TGCGCCAGCAGCCAATTCCAGGGCACAGATACGCAGTATTTT	CASSQFQGTDTQYF
few	-	TRBJ1-2	TRBV11-2	TGTGCCAGCAGCTCGTTTAGGGTTCGTTATGGCTACACCTTC	CASSSFRVRYGYTF
few	TRBD2	TRBJ2-7	TRBV20-1	TGCAGTGCTAGAGATGCGGGAGGGATAGACTACGAGCAGTACTTC	CSARDAGGIDYEQYF
few	-	TRBJ1-4	TRBV30	TGTGCCTGGGCTGGGGACGCCGTTGAAAAACTGTTTTTT	CAWAGDAVEKLFF
-	-	TRBJ2-7	TRBV5-1	TGCGCCAGCAGGGGGACGGGGACCTACGAGCAGTACTTC	CASRGTGTYEQYF
few	TRBD2	TRBJ2-3	TRBV30	TGTGCCTGGAACGTTGGACTAGCGGGCCCCACAGATACGCAGTATTTT	CAWNVGLAGPTDTQYF
-	-	TRBJ1-5	TRBV2	TGTGCCAGCAGTGGTGCAGATATTAGCAATCAGCCCCAGCATTTT	CASSGADISNQPQHF
few	TRBD1	TRBJ1-1	TRBV28	TGTGCCAGCAGTCCGACAGGGAGAAACACTGAAGCTTTCTTT	CASSPTGRNTEAFF
many	TRBD2	TRBJ2-5	TRBV7-8	TGTGCCAGCAGCCGGGGACCCCCGGGACTAGCACACCAAGAGACCCAGTACTTC	CASSRGPPGLAHQETQYF
few	TRBD1	TRBJ2-5	TRBV28	TGTGCCAGCAGTTCTACGGGGACAGCGTGGTTCACGGCCCAGTACTTC	CASSSTGTAWFTAQYF
few	-	TRBJ1-6	TRBV4-3	TGCGCCAGCAGCCCCTCTAGGACGGAAAATTCACCCCTCCACTTT	CASSPSRTENSPLHF
-	-	TRBJ2-5	TRBV10-3	TGTGCCATCAGAATCCAAGAGACCCAGTACTTC	CAIRIQETQYF
few	TRBD1	TRBJ1-5	TRBV7-2	TGTGCCAGCAGCCTGACAGGGCTAGAGCCCCAGCATTTT	CASSLTGLEPQHF
few	-	TRBJ2-2	TRBV6-6	TGTGCCAGCAGTTACTCATTCACCGGGGAGCTGTTTTTT	CASSYSFTGELFF
few	-	TRBJ2-5	TRBV3-1	TGTGCCAGCAGCCAAGGTTCCGGGGACCAAGAGACCCAGTACTTC	CASSQGSGDQETQYF
many	-	TRBJ1-2	TRBV20-1	TGCAGTGCTAGAGAGGCGGCAGCGGCTAACTATGGCTACACCTTC	CSAREAAAANYGYTF
many	TRBD1	TRBJ1-2	TRBV30	TGTGCCTGGAGATTTGGGGGACAGGGGCCCTATGGCTACACCTTC	CAWRFGGQGPYGYTF
-	TRBD2	TRBJ2-1	TRBV7-2	TGTGCCAGCAGCTTAGGGACTAGCGGGAGTAGTGAGCAGTTCTTC	CASSLGTSGSSEQFF
-	-	TRBJ1-4	TRBV5-8	TGTGCCAGCAGCCGGGGGAGGGCGAATGAAAAACTGTTTTTT	CASSRGRANEKLFF
many	-	TRBJ2-1	TRBV20-1	TGCAGTGCCGGAGGCGGGGCCACCTACAATGAGCAGTTCTTC	CSAGGGATYNEQFF
few	-	TRBJ2-5	TRBV7-9	TGTGCCAGCAGCTTCACCGGGATGAAGACCCAGTACTTC	CASSFTGMKTQYF
-	TRBD2	TRBJ2-5	TRBV29-1	TGCAGCGTCCAGGGACTAGCGGGAGGCGGAAAGACCCAGTACTTC	CSVQGLAGGGKTQYF
-	TRBD1	TRBJ1-5	TRBV20-1	TGCAGTGCTCTTGAGGACAGGGGTAATCAGCCCCAGCATTTT	CSALEDRGNQPQHF
-	-	TRBJ2-2	TRBV28	TGTGCCAGCAGTTTATGGGGGCCCACCGGGGAGCTGTTTTTT	CASSLWGPTGELFF
-	-	TRBJ2-6	TRBV15	TGTGCCACCAGCAGAGATATGGCGGGTGCGGGGGCCAACGTCCTGACTTTC	CATSRDMAGAGANVLTF
-	-	TRBJ1-5	TRBV5-1	TGCGCCAGCAGCAAACCGGGACGGCAATATCAGCCCCAGCATTTT	CASSKPGRQYQPQHF
-	-	TRBJ2-3	TRBV6-2/TRBV6-3	TGTGCCAGCAGACCACGGACAGACACAGATACGCAGTATTTT	CASRPRTDTDTQYF
-	-	TRBJ1-4	TRBV5-6	TGTGCCAGCAGCTTACCCAGGGATAATGAAAAACTGTTTTTT	CASSLPRDNEKLFF
few	-	TRBJ2-7	TRBV6-2/TRBV6-3	TGTGCCAGCACCCCAAGGTGGGGACGGGCCTCCTACGAGCAGTACTTC	CASTPRWGRASYEQYF
many	-	TRBJ2-2	TRBV7-9	TGTGCCAGCAGCTTCGGGGGCGGGGAGCTGTTTTTT	CASSFGGGELFF